A selection of T cell receptor beta chains follows, all from one sample in a study of T cells in Graves' hyperthyroidism and ophthalmopathy. TCRdb ran MiXCR on the multiplex PCR reads and lists one entry per CDR3 protein. The sample lists around 570,000 distinct CDR3 sequences, 20% occurring once. Material: blood. The receptors here all came from a man aged 35-49 years with Graves' ophthalmopathy. Each CDR3 is given with its conserved first and last residue. D genes are given only for firm matches. Size is stated for part of the rows, as once, few or many counts, or as a class when the clone is expanded.

TRBJ1-6	many	TRBV27	.	TGTGCCAGCAGTCATCATTTCATGACCGGGAAGAGGGATAATTCACCCCTCCACTTT	CASSHHFMTGKRDNSPLHF
TRBJ2-1	few	TRBV5-1	TRBD2	TGCGCCAGCAGCTTAATACTAGCGGGAGGTTACAATGAGCAGTTCTTC	CASSLILAGGYNEQFF
TRBJ1-2	many	TRBV18	.	TGTGCCAGCTCACCCAATCAGAACTATGGCTACACCTTC	CASSPNQNYGYTF
TRBJ1-1	.	TRBV10-3	TRBD1	TGTGCCATCAGTCCCGCCGGACAGGCGATTGAAGCTTTCTTT	CAISPAGQAIEAFF
TRBJ2-7	few	TRBV12-3/TRBV12-4	.	TGTGCCAGCAGTTTTAACCGCGGCGAGCAGTACTTC	CASSFNRGEQYF
TRBJ2-1	many	TRBV7-2	.	TGTGCCAGCAGCTCCCGGCCCATCAATGAGCAGTTCTTC	CASSSRPINEQFF
TRBJ2-7	many	TRBV3-1	TRBD2	TGTGCCAGCAGCGGAACGACTAGCGGGAGCTCCTACGAGCAGTACTTC	CASSGTTSGSSYEQYF
TRBJ1-2	many	TRBV28	.	TGTGCCAGCGTTTCCAAGTGGGGGAACTATGGCTACACCTTC	CASVSKWGNYGYTF
TRBJ1-2	many	TRBV7-8	.	TGTGCCAGCAGCCTAGGGCTGGGGGCCTCCTATGGCTACACCTTC	CASSLGLGASYGYTF
TRBJ2-7	many	TRBV7-9	.	TGTGCCAGCAGCTTCCAGGTTAACGGGGCCGAGCAGTACTTC	CASSFQVNGAEQYF
TRBJ2-7	many	TRBV28	.	TGTGCCAGCAGTTTATCCCCTCGCTACGAGCAGTACTTC	CASSLSPRYEQYF
TRBJ1-2	few	TRBV20-1	.	TGCAGTGCCCTCCGGGGCAATAACTATGGCTACACCTTC	CSALRGNNYGYTF
TRBJ1-2	many	TRBV12-3/TRBV12-4	.	TGTGCCAGCAGTTTAGCGTGGGGAGGAGGTAACTATGGCTACACCTTC	CASSLAWGGGNYGYTF
TRBJ2-1	.	TRBV5-6	TRBD2	TGTGCCAGCAGCCCGACTAGCGGGGGGCTGAGCTCCTACAATGAGCAGTTCTTC	CASSPTSGGLSSYNEQFF
TRBJ1-2	many	TRBV28	.	TGTGCCAGCAGTTCCCAAATTGGGCAAGTAGGACTAGCTAACTATGGCTACACCTTC	CASSSQIGQVGLANYGYTF
TRBJ2-1	few	TRBV5-4	TRBD2	TGTGCCAGCAGCCTGACTAGCGGGAGGTCCAATGAGCAGTTCTTC	CASSLTSGRSNEQFF
TRBJ2-7	many	TRBV20-1	.	TGCAGTGCTAGAAAGCGGACCTCCTACGAGCAGTACTTC	CSARKRTSYEQYF
TRBJ1-5	many	TRBV30	.	TGTGCCTGGAGTGGGGGAAATAGCAATCAGCCCCAGCATTTT	CAWSGGNSNQPQHF
TRBJ1-4	.	TRBV18	.	TGTGCCAGCTCACGCGGGGGATCGACTAATGAAAAACTGTTTTTT	CASSRGGSTNEKLFF
TRBJ2-3	many	TRBV28	.	TGTGCCAGCAGCTTCCTCGGTGGGGAGGATACGCAGTATTTT	CASSFLGGEDTQYF